This is a list of T cell receptor beta chains from one sample in a study of shared clonotypes between healthy human individuals. Clones were read by immunoSEQ multiplex PCR, and TCRdb kept only the in-frame ones, dropping some. Of over a million clones in the sample, over 95% were seen once. Sequencing was done on a sample of naive CD4+ T cells sorted from blood. These receptors were collected from a man aged 25-45 years in good health. The CDR3 runs from the conserved cysteine through the conserved F or W. Each record gives: D gene, clone size, J gene, V gene, CDR3 DNA, CDR3 protein. D genes are given only for firm matches. Clone size is given for some rows only: seen once, a few or many times, or a class if the clone is expanded.

.	.	TRBJ1-1	TRBV5-1	TGCGCCAGCAGTATTGGGAACACTGAAGCTTTCTTT	CASSIGNTEAFF
.	.	TRBJ2-7	TRBV7-9	TGTGCCAGCAGCTTTAGAACCGGGGACTACGAGCAGTACTTC	CASSFRTGDYEQYF
TRBD2	once	TRBJ2-5	TRBV28	TGTGCCAGCAGTAGACTAGGGACTAGCGGGATGAGGGCCCAGTACTTC	CASSRLGTSGMRAQYF
TRBD2	.	TRBJ2-2	TRBV10-3	TGTGCCATCAGGCGGGAGGGCCAATCCGGGGAGCTGTTTTTT	CAIRREGQSGELFF
.	.	TRBJ2-1	TRBV5-1	TGCGCCAGCAGCCCCTTCGAAATAAACGCCTACAATGAGCAGTTCTTC	CASSPFEINAYNEQFF
TRBD2	.	TRBJ2-2	TRBV29-1	TGCAGCGTTGAAGATCGCCGGAGCGGGAGAGTGTCCGGGGAGCTGTTTTTT	CSVEDRRSGRVSGELFF
.	once	TRBJ2-3	TRBV10-2	TGCGCCAGCAAGGACACACTGGATCGGGCGCAGTATTTT	CASKDTLDRAQYF
.	.	TRBJ2-3	TRBV5-1	TGCGCCAGCAGCTTGGATAGAGGGGTTGATACGCAGTATTTT	CASSLDRGVDTQYF
.	.	TRBJ1-2	TRBV9	TGTGCCAGCAGCCCTCAGGAGAACTATGGCTACACCTTC	CASSPQENYGYTF
TRBD2	.	TRBJ2-7	TRBV5-4	TGTGCCAGCAGCTCGGGACTAGCGCCCTACGAGCAGTACTTC	CASSSGLAPYEQYF
.	.	TRBJ1-2	TRBV27	TGTGCCAGCAGGGCCGCTACAGGGAGAGATGGCTACACCTTC	CASRAATGRDGYTF
TRBD1	.	TRBJ1-2	TRBV7-9	TGTGCCAGCAGCATTTATCGGACAGGGAACTATGGCTACACCTTC	CASSIYRTGNYGYTF
TRBD1	.	TRBJ1-4	TRBV5-4	TGTGCCAGCAGCTTGGGGGGGGACAGAGTGAGGCAAAAACTGTTTTTT	CASSLGGDRVRQKLFF
TRBD1	.	TRBJ2-2	TRBV2	TGTGCCAGCAGTGGACAGGGGGCCCGATTGGGGGAGCTGTTTTTT	CASSGQGARLGELFF
.	.	TRBJ2-2	TRBV7-9	TGTGCCAGCAGCCCCCGTGGAGGGGCTAACACCGGGGAGCTGTTTTTT	CASSPRGGANTGELFF
.	.	TRBJ2-5	TRBV10-3	TGTGCCATCAGGGGCCAAGAGACCCAGTACTTC	CAIRGQETQYF
.	once	TRBJ2-3	TRBV7-2	TGTGCCAGCAGCTTCAGAGTCCCGAGCACAGATACGCAGTATTTT	CASSFRVPSTDTQYF
TRBD2	once	TRBJ2-7	TRBV5-1	TGCGCCAGCAGCTTGGCCGGTAGCGGGAGACGCGAGCAGTACTTC	CASSLAGSGRREQYF
.	.	TRBJ1-1	TRBV6-5	TGTGCCAGCAGTTTTTCGTCAGGTAACATGAACACTGAAGCTTTCTTT	CASSFSSGNMNTEAFF
.	.	TRBJ2-3	TRBV5-1	TGCGCCAGCAGCTTAACGCCGGACCAATTGTATACGCAGTATTTT	CASSLTPDQLYTQYF
TRBD2	once	TRBJ2-5	TRBV19	TGTGCCAGTAGTATAGGTAGCGGGACCCAAGAGACCCAGTACTTC	CASSIGSGTQETQYF
.	.	TRBJ1-5	TRBV5-1	TGCGCCAGCAGCTTGGGGGGATGGGGAAATCAGCCCCAGCATTTT	CASSLGGWGNQPQHF
TRBD2	.	TRBJ2-3	TRBV27	TGTGCCAGCAGTTTACTAGGACTAGCGGGAAGCACAGATACGCAGTATTTT	CASSLLGLAGSTDTQYF
TRBD1	.	TRBJ2-6	TRBV10-2	TGCGCCAGCAGCGCTCGGACAGGGGGTAGCTCTGGGGCCAACGTCCTGACTTTC	CASSARTGGSSGANVLTF
TRBD2	.	TRBJ2-3	TRBV18	TGTGCCAGCTCACCCCCCGGACTAGCGGGACAGTCGGATACGCAGTATTTT	CASSPPGLAGQSDTQYF
.	.	TRBJ2-7	TRBV28	TGTGCCAGCAGTTTCAGGCAGGGCAACTACGAGCAGTACTTC	CASSFRQGNYEQYF
.	.	TRBJ2-4	TRBV11-2	TGTGCCAGCAGCTCTCTCCGGGACCCCGGGGAAAACATTCAGTACTTC	CASSSLRDPGENIQYF
.	.	TRBJ2-1	TRBV5-1	TGCGCCAGCAGCTTGGCACAGCCTTACAATGAGCAGTTCTTC	CASSLAQPYNEQFF
.	few	TRBJ1-2	TRBV29-1	TGCAGCGCCCGGGCTAACTATGGCTACACCTTC	CSARANYGYTF
.	once	TRBJ2-7	TRBV30	TGTGCCTGGAGTGTAAGATTCAGGGGAGGACTTCAAGAGCAGTACTTC	CAWSVRFRGGLQEQYF
.	.	TRBJ1-3	TRBV6-1	TGTGCCAGCAGCCCACCGGGAGGGGGAAACACCATATATTTT	CASSPPGGGNTIYF
TRBD1	.	TRBJ2-7	TRBV10-1	TGCGCCAGCAGCACAGGGGGCCGGAATCGCGAGCAGTACTTC	CASSTGGRNREQYF
.	.	TRBJ1-1	TRBV5-1	TGCGCCAGCAGCTTGACACCCCGGAACACTGAAGCTTTCTTT	CASSLTPRNTEAFF
TRBD2	.	TRBJ2-1	TRBV11-2	TGTGCCAGCATCTTTGGACTAGCGGGAGGAAATGAGCAGTTCTTC	CASIFGLAGGNEQFF
.	.	TRBJ2-2	TRBV9	TGTGCCAGCAGCTATAGGGTAGGGGGCACCGGGGAGCTGTTTTTT	CASSYRVGGTGELFF
.	.	TRBJ1-1	TRBV10-3	TGTGCCATCAGTGAGGCAGGGCTCGGGACTGAAGCTTTCTTT	CAISEAGLGTEAFF
.	.	TRBJ2-5	TRBV6-5	TGTGCCAGCAGTGGGGCCGGGGAGACCCAGTACTTC	CASSGAGETQYF
.	.	TRBJ2-1	TRBV7-2	TGTGCCAGCAGCTTAAAACGAGGGGGGGCTGGTGAGCAGTTCTTC	CASSLKRGGAGEQFF
.	once	TRBJ2-3	TRBV7-3	TGTGCCAGCAGCTTAATCGGAGGGATTACGCAGTATTTT	CASSLIGGITQYF
.	.	TRBJ2-7	TRBV29-1	TGCAGCGCCGTACTAACGTACGAGCAGTACTTC	CSAVLTYEQYF
TRBD2	.	TRBJ2-1	TRBV4-1	TGCGCCAGCAGCCGCCCAGGTAGCGGGAGGGATTATGAGCAGTTCTTC	CASSRPGSGRDYEQFF
.	.	TRBJ1-4	TRBV28	TGTGCCACCTCACAGCTAGCTAATGAAAAACTGTTTTTT	CATSQLANEKLFF
TRBD2	.	TRBJ2-1	TRBV19	TGTGCCAGTAGTTCTGCGGGACTAGCGGGATATTGGAATGAGCAGTTCTTC	CASSSAGLAGYWNEQFF
.	once	TRBJ2-3	TRBV19	TGTGCCAGTAGTATAGCCCTCTCAGGGGGCACAGATACGCAGTATTTT	CASSIALSGGTDTQYF
.	.	TRBJ2-2	TRBV29-1	TGCAGCGTTTCGAACACCGGGGAGCTGTTTTTT	CSVSNTGELFF
.	.	TRBJ2-3	TRBV5-5	TGTGCCAGCAGCTTGGAGTTAGATACGCAGTATTTT	CASSLELDTQYF
.	.	TRBJ1-3	TRBV21-1	TGTGCCAGCAGCCCCCGGGACAGTCTCTCTGGAAACACCATATATTTT	CASSPRDSLSGNTIYF
.	.	TRBJ2-7	TRBV18	TGTGCCAGCTCACGGAACTGGCAGGGAGTATCCGACGAGCAGTACTTC	CASSRNWQGVSDEQYF
.	.	TRBJ1-3	TRBV18	TGTGCCAGCTCACCTGCCGGGGGCCTTGGAAACACCATATATTTT	CASSPAGGLGNTIYF
TRBD1	.	TRBJ2-7	TRBV30	TGTGCCTGGAACACAGGGGTCTACGAGCAGTACTTC	CAWNTGVYEQYF
.	.	TRBJ1-2	TRBV7-2	TGTGCCAGCAGCTTAGGGGGGCTAACTAACTATGGCTACACCTTC	CASSLGGLTNYGYTF
TRBD1	once	TRBJ2-5	TRBV5-1	TGCGCCAGCAGGGACAGGGGGCGCGAGACCCAGTACTTC	CASRDRGRETQYF
TRBD1	.	TRBJ1-2	TRBV7-2	TGTGCCAGCAGCGACGCAGGGGGCAGTGGCTACACCTTC	CASSDAGGSGYTF
TRBD2	.	TRBJ2-7	TRBV28	TGTGCCAGCAGTTTCCCGATCCCCGGTGTAAGCGGGAGGAGCACCTACGAGCAGTACTTC	CASSFPIPGVSGRSTYEQYF
.	.	TRBJ2-7	TRBV6-1	TGTGCCAGCAGTAGAGACCGGGACACCTACGAGCAGTACTTC	CASSRDRDTYEQYF
.	.	TRBJ1-1	TRBV6-1	TGTGCCAGCCCGCCAGGACTGATGAACACTGAAGCTTTCTTT	CASPPGLMNTEAFF
TRBD1	.	TRBJ1-1	TRBV18	TGTGCCAGCTCATCGGGACAGGGGCCCAGGGCAGCTTTCTTT	CASSSGQGPRAAFF
TRBD2	.	TRBJ2-5	TRBV29-1	TGCAGCGTTGGTGCTAGCGGGAGCTTAGAAGAGACCCAGTACTTC	CSVGASGSLEETQYF
TRBD1	once	TRBJ1-2	TRBV28	TGTGCCAGCAGTTTATGGACAGGGGGGGTGTCTCACTTC	CASSLWTGGVSHF
.	.	TRBJ1-2	TRBV5-1	TGCGCCAGCAGCTCCGGACAGATCGGGCAATCCTTTTATGGCTACACCTTC	CASSSGQIGQSFYGYTF